This TCR beta chain was sequenced during a study of post-analysis software for immune sequencing data. Study information: Relapsing-remitting, secondary progressive and progressive-relapsing forms made up the multiple sclerosis disease courses.

Overall study results and limits: In patients, five or six TRBV segments were more frequent than in controls, with TRBV5-6, TRBV5-1 and TRBV20-1 among them. Normalized Chao1 diversity was significantly lower in multiple sclerosis patients than in controls.

About this clonotype: What it binds is unknown.

The library was made from cDNA and included unique molecular identifiers. Via MiXCR, TCRdb re-called the PCR reads, giving one row per CDR3 protein. Among 350,000 to 500,000 distinct CDR3 sequences, less than 40% were seen once, and the ten largest hold under 9%. The germline V and J ends were trimmed by 3 bases and 0 bases, with 7 bases remaining between them. CDR3 length: 14 residues. The germline gives CDR1 MDHEN, CDR2 SYDVKM. V usage is TRBV28 and J usage is TRBJ2-3; no clear D gene. The receptor was derived from a girl aged 2-10 years with multiple sclerosis. Sequenced: blood. CDR3 coding DNA: TGTGCCAGCAGTTTTATGGCTAGCACAGATACGCAGTATTTT. This gives the protein CASSFMASTDTQYF. The entire variable domain, with the rest obtained from reference TRBV28 and TRBJ2-3, is as follows: DVKVTQSSRYLVKRTGEKVFLECVQDMDHENMFWYRQDPGLGLRLIYFSYDVKMKEKGDIPEGYSVSREKKERFSLILESASTNQTSMYLCASSFMASTDTQYFGPGTRLTVL.